A single sample gave rise to the 19 T cell receptor beta chains below, sequenced in a study of long-term antiretroviral therapy in people with HIV. Assay version v3.0 of immunoSEQ was used, and it was run at survey level. The table came from immunoSEQ multiplex PCR; TCRdb's copy has only in-frame clones and leaves some out. The sample holds 20,000 or so clones, about 78% seen once. Sequenced material: unsorted PBMCs, taken 2.9 years after starting antiretroviral therapy. These receptor sequences come from a woman younger than 45 with HIV.

The chain combines TRBV7-3 with TRBJ2-1; D is perhaps TRBD1 (6 bases). The CDR3 contains 16 residues. Germline values: CDR1 SGHTA, CDR2 FQGTGA. V was cut by 0 bases and J by 8 bases, with 17 bases left in between. CDR3 DNA sequence: TGTGCCAGCAGCTTAACTGCTCAGGGGTTTGGGCATGAGCAGTTCTTC. Translated, it gives CASSLTAQGFGHEQFF. The complete variable domain, with remaining parts taken from reference TRBV7-3 and TRBJ2-1, reads GAGVSQTPSNKVTEKGKYVELRCDPISGHTALYWYRQSLGQGPEFLIYFQGTGAADDSGLPNDRFFAVRPEGSVSTLKIQRTERGDSAVYLCASSLTAQGFGHEQFFGPGTRLTVL.

The rearrangement uses TRBV5-4 and TRBJ1-1, with a possible D match to TRBD1 (5 bases). V was clipped by 3 bases and J by 0 bases, with 18 bases between them. Germline V gene data show CDR1 as SGHNT and CDR2 as YYREEE (reference sequence). The CDR3 is 17 residues long. The CDR3 bases are TGTGCCAGCAGCTACCCTCCGGGACCGAGTCTGAACACTGAAGCTTTCTTT. Protein product: CASSYPPGPSLNTEAFF.

The rearrangement uses TRBV14 and TRBJ2-1; 8 bases agree with TRBD2. J gave up 10 bases and V 0 bases, and 5 bases lay outside the gene matches. From germline, CDR1 is SGHDN and CDR2 FVKESK. The CDR3 runs 14 residues. The chain's CDR3 is CASSQEISGEEQFF. The CDR3 coding sequence is TGTGCCAGCAGCCAAGAAATTAGCGGGGAAGAGCAGTTCTTC.

CDR3 sequence (DNA): TGTGCCAGCAGCGTAGGCCCAGCGGGGGGGGAAGAGACCCAGTACTTC. Translated: CASSVGPAGGEETQYF. This rearrangement joins TRBV9 to TRBJ2-5; 10 bases are a match to TRBD2. The CDR3 is 16 amino acids. The trim removed 0 bases at V and 3 bases at J, leaving 5 bases unmatched. Germline V gene data show CDR1 as SGDLS and CDR2 as YYNGEE.

The rearrangement uses TRBV5-1 and TRBJ2-3, with 7 nucleotides matching TRBD1. The germline CDR1 and CDR2 sequences are SGHRS and YFSETQ. Losses at the gene ends were 2 bases for V and 3 bases for J; bases not matched to a gene: 3. The CDR3 spans 14 residues. The CDR3 region is CASSFGRGTDTQYF. The CDR3 nucleotides read TGCGCCAGCAGCTTCGGCAGGGGGACAGATACGCAGTATTTT.

The chain is built from TRBV6-5 and TRBJ1-6; D is ambiguous. Per germline, CDR1 MNHEY and CDR2 SVGAGI. Deletions cut 2 bases from V and 7 bases from J, with 9 bases between. This CDR3 contains 14 residues. The DNA of the CDR3 is TGTGCCAGCAGTTACGACCCAAAAAATTCACCCCTCCACTTT. Protein: CASSYDPKNSPLHF.

V is TRBV2 and J is TRBJ2-1; 9 nucleotides match TRBD1. Germline assignment: CDR1 SNHLY and CDR2 FYNNEI. V lost 3 bases to trimming and J lost 5 bases; unmatched junction nucleotides: 5. This CDR3 has 15 residues. CDR3 DNA sequence: TGTGCCAGCAGTGATAGGGACAGGGTAAACAATGAGCAGTTCTTC. Its protein product is CASSDRDRVNNEQFF. Looking up the rest from reference TRBV2 and TRBJ2-1 gives the full variable domain: EPEVTQTPSHQVTQMGQEVILRCVPISNHLYFYWYRQILGQKVEFLVSFYNNEISEKSEIFDDQFSVERPDGSNFTLKIRSTKLEDSAMYFCASSDRDRVNNEQFFGPGTRLTVL.

This sequence joins TRBV6-1 and TRBJ2-7, with 10 bases matching TRBD2. CDR3 length: 15 amino acids. Trimming took 6 bases from V and 2 from J; bases not matched to a gene: 7. Per the germline V gene, CDR1 is MNHNS and CDR2 is SASEGT. The CDR3, as DNA: TGTGCCAGCAGCACTTCTAGCGGGGGCCCCTACGAGCAGTACGTC. Amino acids: CASSTSSGGPYEQYV.

The rearrangement joins TRBV2 to TRBJ2-3; unclear D gene. V was pared by 5 bases and J by 4 bases, with 13 bases between. Germline V lookup: CDR1 SNHLY, CDR2 FYNNEI. This CDR3 contains 14 residues. CDR3 residues: CASSLARPPDTQYF. For the CDR3, the DNA is TGTGCCAGCAGTTTGGCCCGCCCCCCAGATACGCAGTATTTT.

The CDR3 DNA reads TGTGCCAGCAGCGAGACCCCCGTCTCCTCTGGAAACACCATATATTTT. Its protein product is CASSETPVSSGNTIYF. The chain couples TRBV9 to TRBJ1-3; D gene uncertain. This CDR3 is built from 16 residues. CDR1 is SGDLS and CDR2 is YYNGEE in the germline V gene. The V and J ends lost 3 bases and 0 bases respectively, with 13 bases between them.

This chain connects TRBV7-3 to TRBJ2-3, with TRBD2 identical over 7 bases. The CDR3 is 16 residues long. V gave up 5 bases and J gave up 1 base; unmatched junction bases: 9. CDR1 is SGHTA, CDR2 FQGTGA, per germline. CDR3 in amino acids: CASSPGLREGTDTQYF. The CDR3 region has the DNA TGTGCCAGCAGCCCAGGACTCCGGGAGGGCACAGATACGCAGTATTTT.

The chain joins TRBV28 to TRBJ2-5; D remains unclear. Per germline, CDR1 MDHEN and CDR2 SYDVKM. Trimming pared 7 bases from V and 5 bases from J, leaving 8 bases between. The CDR3 length is 11 residues. Written as DNA, the CDR3 is TGTGCCAGCACCTCTCTTGAGACCCAGTACTTC. Translating gives CASTSLETQYF.

CDR3 amino acids: CASSEVGGISAEAFF. The DNA of the CDR3 is TGTGCCAGCAGTGAAGTGGGGGGAATATCTGCTGAAGCTTTCTTT. The chain joins TRBV2 to TRBJ1-1, with D tentatively TRBD1 (5 bases). The CDR3 spans 15 residues. The germline V gene encodes CDR1 SNHLY and CDR2 FYNNEI. Trimming pared 1 base from V and 6 bases from J, leaving 15 bases between.

V gene TRBV5-1 combines with J gene TRBJ1-1; D ambiguous. The CDR3 has 15 amino acids. CDR1 SGHRS and CDR2 YFSETQ come from the germline V gene. V lost 1 base to trimming and J lost 4 bases, with 14 bases between them. CDR3 in amino acids: CASSLSPERGTEAFF. The CDR3 bases are TGCGCCAGCAGCTTGTCTCCCGAGCGGGGCACTGAAGCTTTCTTT.

The V and J genes are TRBV7-2 and TRBJ2-5, with D unresolved. The CDR3 runs 12 residues. Germline CDR1 reads SGHTA; CDR2 reads FQGNSA. Trimming stripped 3 bases from V and 5 bases from J, with 7 bases between. This CDR3 reads CASSFNRETQYF. The DNA of the CDR3 is TGTGCCAGCAGCTTTAATCGGGAGACCCAGTACTTC.

The chain has TRBV7-3 and TRBJ2-3, with a possible D match to TRBD1 (5 bases). The germline gives CDR1 SGHTA, CDR2 FQGTGA. The CDR3 loop spans 14 amino acids. V lost 2 bases to trimming and J lost 4 bases, with 10 bases between them. The CDR3 DNA sequence: TGTGCCAGCAGCTTATTAGGGGTGGCAGATACGCAGTATTTT. Residues: CASSLLGVADTQYF.

The rearrangement links TRBV19 to TRBJ2-5, with D maybe TRBD2 (5 bases). The CDR3 spans 13 residues. From germline, CDR1 is LNHDA and CDR2 SQIVND (reference sequence). The ends were cut back, 8 bases at V and 2 bases at J, with 12 bases in the middle. CDR3 bases: TGTGCCAGTTGGACGGAGGATCAAGAGACCCAGTACTTC. Amino acid sequence: CASWTEDQETQYF.

The chain joins TRBV29-1 to TRBJ2-7; the D gene could be TRBD1 or TRBD2 (6 bases each). Looked up from germline, CDR1 is SQVTM and CDR2 is ANQGSEA. V lost 5 bases, J lost 4 bases, and 12 bases lay in between. The CDR3 length is 12 residues. CDR3 sequence reads: CSVWGARYEQYF. The CDR3 nucleotides are TGCAGCGTTTGGGGGGCAAGGTACGAGCAGTACTTC.

This chain uses TRBV11-2 with TRBJ2-3; 11 bases line up with TRBD1. The ends lost 0 bases at V and 2 bases at J; junction bases unmatched: 7. Germline V gene data show CDR1 as SGHAT and CDR2 as FQNNGV. The CDR3 loop spans 18 amino acids. CDR3 bases: TGTGCCAGCAGCTTAGATCGATGGGACAGGGGGAACACAGATACGCAGTATTTT. This translates into CASSLDRWDRGNTDTQYF.